Below are 24 T cell receptor beta chains sequenced from a single sample in a study of tumor-infiltrating lymphocytes in localized non-small cell lung cancer. Sequenced by immunoSEQ multiplex PCR; TCRdb stores in-frame clones only, minus some. The sample has about 15,000 clones, roughly 69% seen once. Sequencing was carried out using lung tumor tissue. These receptors all stem from a human donor with non-small cell lung cancer.

The rearrangement links TRBV7-9 to TRBJ2-1, with 10 bases identical to TRBD1. Germline-derived CDR1 and CDR2 are SEHNR and FQNEAQ (reference sequence). Unmatched junction bases numbered 3, after V lost 5 bases and J lost 2 bases. This CDR3 comprises 15 residues. Here the CDR3 reads CASSRTGGPYNEQFF. CDR3 sequence (DNA): TGTGCCAGCAGCAGGACAGGGGGTCCCTACAATGAGCAGTTCTTC.

This clone has more than one count but fewer than ten. Other DNA sequences from this sample encode an identical CDR3 as well. Written as DNA, the CDR3 is TGCGCCAGCAGCTTGGCGGGCGGGGAAGGGTATGGCTACACCTTC. Encoded protein: CASSLAGGEGYGYTF. The rearrangement uses TRBV5-1 and TRBJ1-2, with D hard to call. Trimming took off 0 bases at V and 5 bases at J, with 14 bases between the two ends. The CDR3 runs to 15 residues. The germline V gene has CDR1 SGHRS and CDR2 YFSETQ. Full variable domain (remainder filled in from reference TRBV5-1 and TRBJ1-2): KAGVTQTPRYLIKTRGQQVTLSCSPISGHRSVSWYQQTPGQGLQFLFEYFSETQRNKGNFPGRFSGRQFSNSRSEMNVSTLELGDSALYLCASSLAGGEGYGYTFGSGTRLTVV.

The V call is TRBV11-1, the J call TRBJ1-2; D remains ambiguous. Germline-derived CDR1 and CDR2 are SGHAT and FQDESV (reference sequence). There are 14 residues in the CDR3. The germline V and J ends were trimmed by 1 base and 3 bases, with 9 bases remaining between them. The CDR3 DNA is TGTGCCAGCAGCTTAGGAGGGTATGACTATGGCTACACCTTC. Translating it yields CASSLGGYDYGYTF.

V usage is TRBV7-2 and J usage is TRBJ1-1; D call uncertain. The CDR3 sequence is 15 residues long. Germline V gene sequence: CDR1 SGHTA, CDR2 FQGNSA. The V end lost 1 base, the J end lost 3 bases, and 12 bases lay between the germline ends. CDR3 sequence: CASSLVLHLDTEAFF. The DNA of the CDR3 is TGTGCCAGCAGCTTAGTCCTGCATTTGGACACTGAAGCTTTCTTT.

This clone occurred a few times. The gene calls are TRBV5-6 and TRBJ1-1; D not resolved. Germline CDR1 is SGHDT and CDR2 is YYEEEE. Trimming pared 0 bases from V and 0 bases from J, leaving 3 bases between. The CDR3 runs to 13 residues. CDR3 DNA: TGTGCCAGCAGCTTGGTCATGAACACTGAAGCTTTCTTT. Protein product: CASSLVMNTEAFF.

The chain uses TRBV2 and TRBJ1-5; D remains unclear. V dropped 2 bases and J dropped 0 bases, with 8 bases sitting between them. Per the germline V gene, CDR1 is SNHLY and CDR2 is FYNNEI. The CDR3 totals 15 residues. Here the CDR3 reads CASSESRTSNQPQHF. The CDR3 coding sequence is TGTGCCAGCAGTGAATCCCGGACTAGCAATCAGCCCCAGCATTTT.

The chain has TRBV19 and TRBJ1-2; TRBD1 is a possible D gene (6 bases). V lost 7 bases and J lost 1, with 22 bases in between. Germline values: CDR1 LNHDA, CDR2 SQIVND (reference sequence). The CDR3 runs to 17 residues. CDR3 coding DNA: TGTGCCAGTACGAACCAGGGGCGCTCTTCTATTAACTATGGCTACACCTTC. Translating gives CASTNQGRSSINYGYTF.

V and J are TRBV4-1 and TRBJ1-6, with 10 bases identical to TRBD1. After removal of 1 base from V and 5 bases from J, the junction contained 5 bases not matched to a gene. From germline, CDR1 is MGHRA and CDR2 YSYEKL. The CDR3 length is 17 residues. CDR3 in DNA: TGCGCCAGCAGCCAAGGGGGACAGGGGAGTAATAATTCACCCCTCCACTTT. This sequence encodes CASSQGGQGSNNSPLHF.

The V and J genes are TRBV18 and TRBJ1-4; 8 positions match TRBD1. V lost 8 bases, J lost 4 bases, and 9 bases stayed unmatched. The CDR3 is 15 amino acids. Germline CDR1 KGHSH, CDR2 LQKENI. For the CDR3, the DNA is TGTGCCAGCACCCGACAGGGGAGAGGTAATGAAAAACTGTTTTTT. Its translation is CASTRQGRGNEKLFF. Full variable domain (outside the CDR3, taken from reference TRBV18 and TRBJ1-4): NAGVMQNPRHLVRRRGQEARLRCSPMKGHSHVYWYRQLPEEGLKFMVYLQKENIIDESGMPKERFSAEFPKEGPSILRIQQVVRGDSAAYFCASTRQGRGNEKLFFGSGTQLSVL.

Concerning this clone: At one end, the junction sequence differs from germline, possibly due to a read error. V gene TRBV10-3 combines with J gene TRBJ1-2; a possible D gene is TRBD1 (5 bases). Germline V gene data show CDR1 as ENHRY and CDR2 as SYGVKD. This CDR3 spans 13 amino acids. The CDR3 is CASSYSSDRIPTF. CDR3 nucleotide sequence: TGTGCCAGCAGTTACTCGTCCGACAGAATCCCTACCTTC.

The chain uses TRBV29-1 and TRBJ2-5; 8 positions match TRBD2. With the DNA end fitting TRBJ2-7 better, the J assignment may be wrong. Germline V gives CDR1 SQVTM, CDR2 ANQGSEA. The CDR3 consists of 13 residues. This chain's CDR3 is CSVRSGGGYEQYF. In DNA form, the CDR3 reads TGCAGCGTTCGAAGCGGGGGAGGCTACGAGCAGTACTTC.

The chain couples TRBV18 to TRBJ2-1; 9 nucleotides agree with TRBD1. The CDR3 runs 15 residues. With V trimmed by 4 bases and J by 0 bases, 1 base remained unmatched. The germline V gene has CDR1 KGHSH and CDR2 LQKENI. CDR3: CASSLTGGSYNEQFF. CDR3 DNA sequence: TGTGCCAGCTCACTGACAGGGGGCTCCTACAATGAGCAGTTCTTC.

The sample holds a few counts of this clone. The chain is built from TRBV19 and TRBJ1-1, with 8 nucleotides matching TRBD1. CDR1 and CDR2 from the germline V gene are LNHDA and SQIVND (reference sequence). V lost 3 bases, J lost 5 bases, and 5 bases stayed unmatched. The CDR3 is 14 residues long. CDR3 nucleotide sequence: TGTGCCAGTAGTATTTACAGGGGGAGGACTGAAGCTTTCTTT. Amino acid sequence: CASSIYRGRTEAFF.

The chain is built from TRBV9 and TRBJ1-4, with a tentative D call TRBD1 (5 bases). V was cut by 2 bases and J by 8 bases, with 10 bases left in between. This CDR3 comprises 13 residues. CDR1 is SGDLS and CDR2 is YYNGEE in the germline V gene. CDR3 sequence reads: CASSVGTEEKLFF. In DNA, the CDR3 is TGTGCCAGCAGCGTCGGGACCGAAGAAAAACTGTTTTTT.

The chain is built from TRBV7-2 and TRBJ2-3; D unclear. In germline, CDR1 is SGHTA, CDR2 FQGNSA. V was cut by 5 bases and J by 2 bases, with 8 bases left in between. The CDR3 is 13 residues long. The CDR3 DNA is TGTGCCAGCAGCCCCGGCCCCACAGATACGCAGTATTTT. Translated, it gives CASSPGPTDTQYF.

Relative to its sample, this clone is medium-sized (0.01 to 0.1%). This sequence joins TRBV5-1 and TRBJ2-4; D is perhaps TRBD1 (5 bases). The CDR3 covers 15 residues. Trimming left V 5 bases short and J 0 bases short, with 12 bases between. The germline V gene encodes CDR1 SGHRS and CDR2 YFSETQ. The CDR3 bases are TGCGCCAGCAGTCCTGGGCAGGGAGCCAAAAACATTCAGTACTTC. Translated: CASSPGQGAKNIQYF.

J is TRBJ2-7 and V is TRBV19; D is tentatively TRBD1 or TRBD2 (6 bases each). The germline V gene encodes CDR1 LNHDA and CDR2 SQIVND (reference sequence). V was clipped by 7 bases and J by 3 bases, with 16 bases between them. The CDR3 runs to 14 residues. CDR3 coding DNA: TGTGCCAGTACCCAGAGGGGGGACGGCTACGAGCAGTACTTC. This encodes CASTQRGDGYEQYF.

This sequence joins TRBV4-2 and TRBJ2-3, with 12 bases fitting TRBD2. CDR1 is LGHNA and CDR2 is YNFKEQ in the germline V gene. J gave up 8 bases and V 1 base, and 7 bases lay outside the gene matches. CDR3 length: 16 residues. The CDR3 DNA reads TGTGCCAGCAGCCAAGTCACTAGCGGGAGGTCGGGTACGCAGTATTTT. It is translated as CASSQVTSGRSGTQYF.

This clone was detected a few times. CDR3 sequence (DNA): TGTGCCACCGTTCGTACTTTGGGGAACACTGAAGCTTTCTTT. It is translated as CATVRTLGNTEAFF. The rearrangement uses TRBV19 and TRBJ1-1; the D is unclear. The CDR3 loop spans 14 amino acids. Germline V lookup: CDR1 LNHDA, CDR2 SQIVND (reference sequence). The V and J ends lost 10 bases and 1 base respectively, with 16 bases between them. The complete variable domain, with remaining parts taken from reference TRBV19 and TRBJ1-1, reads DGGITQSPKYLFRKEGQNVTLSCEQNLNHDAMYWYRQDPGQGLRLIYYSQIVNDFQKGDIAEGYSVSREKKESFPLTVTSAQKNPTAFYLCATVRTLGNTEAFFGQGTRLTVV.

The chain employs TRBV30 and TRBJ2-3; D gene ambiguous. V lost 2 bases and J 0 bases, leaving 6 bases between the germline ends. The CDR3 is 13 residues long. Germline V gives CDR1 GTSNPN, CDR2 SVGIG (reference sequence). The DNA for the CDR3 is TGTGCCTGGAGTCTAAGGAGCACAGATACGCAGTATTTT. Translating gives CAWSLRSTDTQYF.

The rearrangement links TRBV27 to TRBJ2-5; TRBD1 might be the D (6 bases). CDR3 size: 14 residues. V was cut by 8 bases and J by 5 bases, with 18 bases left in between. Germline V gene lookup returns CDR1 MNHEY and CDR2 SMNVEV (reference sequence). This CDR3 is CASSNRAGSETQYF. CDR3 DNA sequence: TGTGCCAGCTCAAACAGGGCAGGGAGTGAGACCCAGTACTTC.

Regarding this clone: Germline and junction disagree at one end, which may indicate a read error. The chain carries TRBV7-4 and TRBJ2-3; D ambiguous. This CDR3 is built from 12 residues. Germline values: CDR1 SGHVT, CDR2 SQSDAQ. The CDR3 region is CASSLGTDTQYF. In nucleotides, the CDR3 is TGTGCCAGCAGTTTAGGGACAGATACGCAGTATTTT.

The chain employs TRBV27 and TRBJ1-2; D possibly corresponds to TRBD1 (6 bases). This CDR3 is 11 amino acids long. V dropped 10 bases and J dropped 0 bases, with 6 bases sitting between them. Germline V gene lookup returns CDR1 MNHEY and CDR2 SMNVEV (reference sequence). The CDR3 nucleotides are TGTGCCAACAGGGCTAACTATGGCTACACCTTC. Translation gives CANRANYGYTF.

This clone showed up just a few times. The DNA for the CDR3 is TGTGCCAGTAGTCTCGGGACTAACTATGGCTACACCTTC. Protein: CASSLGTNYGYTF. The chain combines TRBV19 with TRBJ1-2; D unresolved. This CDR3 contains 13 residues. Trimming stripped 5 bases from V and 0 bases from J, with 7 bases between. Germline loops: CDR1 LNHDA, CDR2 SQIVND (reference sequence).